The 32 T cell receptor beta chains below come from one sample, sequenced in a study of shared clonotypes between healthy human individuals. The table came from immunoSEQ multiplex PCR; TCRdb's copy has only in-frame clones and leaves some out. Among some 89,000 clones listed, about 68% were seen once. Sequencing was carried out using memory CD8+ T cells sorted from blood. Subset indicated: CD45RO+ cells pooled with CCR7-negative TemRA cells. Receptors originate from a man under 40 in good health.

The DNA for the CDR3 is TGTGCCAGCAGCCAAGATCTGGGGCAGGGCGGCACTGAAGCTTTCTTT. Translated, it gives CASSQDLGQGGTEAFF. The rearrangement links TRBV4-2 to TRBJ1-1; D is possibly TRBD1 (5 bases). The ends were cut back, 0 bases at V and 4 bases at J, with 15 bases in the middle. The CDR3 totals 16 residues. In germline, CDR1 is LGHNA, CDR2 YNFKEQ.

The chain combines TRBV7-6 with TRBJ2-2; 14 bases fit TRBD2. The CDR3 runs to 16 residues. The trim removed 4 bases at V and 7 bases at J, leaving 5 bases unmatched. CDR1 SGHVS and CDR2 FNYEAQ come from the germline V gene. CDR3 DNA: TGTGCCAGCAGCTCGGGACTAGCGGGAGTAATCGGGGAGCTGTTTTTT. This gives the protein CASSSGLAGVIGELFF.

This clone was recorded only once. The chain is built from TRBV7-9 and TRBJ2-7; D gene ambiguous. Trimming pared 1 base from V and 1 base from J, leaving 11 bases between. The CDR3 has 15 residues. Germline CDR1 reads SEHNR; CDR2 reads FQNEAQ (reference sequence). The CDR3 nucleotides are TGTGCCAGCAGCTTAGAGGCAGGATCATCCTACGAGCAGTACTTC. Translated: CASSLEAGSSYEQYF.

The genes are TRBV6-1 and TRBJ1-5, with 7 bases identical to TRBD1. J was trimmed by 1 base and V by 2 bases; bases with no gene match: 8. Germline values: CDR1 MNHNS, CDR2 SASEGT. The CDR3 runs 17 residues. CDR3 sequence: CASSERRQGKSNQPQHF. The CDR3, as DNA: TGTGCCAGCAGTGAACGACGACAGGGTAAAAGCAATCAGCCCCAGCATTTT.

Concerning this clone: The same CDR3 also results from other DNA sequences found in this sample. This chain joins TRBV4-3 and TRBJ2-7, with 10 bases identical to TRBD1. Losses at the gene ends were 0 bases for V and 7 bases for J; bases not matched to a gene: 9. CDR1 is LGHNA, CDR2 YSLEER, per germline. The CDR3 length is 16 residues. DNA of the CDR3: TGCGCCAGCAGCCAAGACGCCGGGACAGGGGAAGGGGAGCAGTACTTC. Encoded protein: CASSQDAGTGEGEQYF.

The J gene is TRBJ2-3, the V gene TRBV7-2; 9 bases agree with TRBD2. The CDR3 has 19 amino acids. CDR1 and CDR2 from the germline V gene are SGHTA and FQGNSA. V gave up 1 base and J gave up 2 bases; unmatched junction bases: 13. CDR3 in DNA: TGTGCCAGCAGCTTAGGATTCGGGACTAGCTATTCGATCACAGATACGCAGTATTTT. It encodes CASSLGFGTSYSITDTQYF.

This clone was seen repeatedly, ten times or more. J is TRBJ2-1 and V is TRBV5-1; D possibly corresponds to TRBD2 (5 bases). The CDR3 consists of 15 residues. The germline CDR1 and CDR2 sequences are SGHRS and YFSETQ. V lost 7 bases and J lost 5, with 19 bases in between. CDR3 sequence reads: CASATGNDDHNEQFF. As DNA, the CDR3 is TGCGCCAGCGCCACCGGGAACGACGACCACAATGAGCAGTTCTTC.

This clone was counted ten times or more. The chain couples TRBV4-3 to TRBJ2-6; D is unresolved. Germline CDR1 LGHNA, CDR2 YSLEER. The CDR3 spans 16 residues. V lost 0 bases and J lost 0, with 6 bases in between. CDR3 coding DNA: TGCGCCAGCAGCCAAGACAGTTTCTCTGGGGCCAACGTCCTGACTTTC. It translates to CASSQDSFSGANVLTF.

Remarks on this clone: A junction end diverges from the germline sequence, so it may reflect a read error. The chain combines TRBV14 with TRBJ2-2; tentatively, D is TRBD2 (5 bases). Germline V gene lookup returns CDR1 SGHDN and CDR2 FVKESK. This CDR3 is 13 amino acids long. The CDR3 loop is CASSHPRHRGAVF. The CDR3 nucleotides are TGTGCCAGCAGCCACCCTCGACACCGGGGAGCTGTTTTT.

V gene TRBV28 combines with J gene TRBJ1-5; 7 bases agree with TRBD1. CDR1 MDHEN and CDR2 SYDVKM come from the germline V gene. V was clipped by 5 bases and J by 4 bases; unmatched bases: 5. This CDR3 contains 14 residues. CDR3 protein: CASSTLTGNQPQHF. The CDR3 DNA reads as TGTGCCAGCAGTACGCTGACAGGGAATCAGCCCCAGCATTTT.

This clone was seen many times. The CDR3: CASSPGQGHEQYF. The CDR3, as DNA: TGTGCCAGCAGCCCTGGACAGGGCCACGAGCAGTACTTC. V and J are TRBV5-6 and TRBJ2-7, with 8 bases that match TRBD1. With V trimmed by 4 bases and J by 5 bases, 5 bases remained unmatched. The CDR3 runs 13 residues. Germline values: CDR1 SGHDT, CDR2 YYEEEE. Combining the CDR3 with reference TRBV5-6 and TRBJ2-7 gives the whole variable domain DAGVTQSPTHLIKTRGQQVTLRCSPKSGHDTVSWYQQALGQGPQFIFQYYEEEERQRGNFPDRFSGHQFPNYSSELNVNALLLGDSALYLCASSPGQGHEQYFGPGTRLTVT.

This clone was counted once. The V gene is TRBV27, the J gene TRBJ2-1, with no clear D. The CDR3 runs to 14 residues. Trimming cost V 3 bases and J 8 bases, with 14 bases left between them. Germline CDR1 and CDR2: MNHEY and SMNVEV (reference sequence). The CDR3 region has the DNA TGTGCCAGCAGTTTTTGGTGGGCCACAGATGAGCAGTTCTTC. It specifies CASSFWWATDEQFF.

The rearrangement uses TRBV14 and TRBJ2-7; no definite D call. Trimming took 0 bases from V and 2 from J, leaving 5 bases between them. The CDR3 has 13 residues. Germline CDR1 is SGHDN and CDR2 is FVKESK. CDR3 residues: CASSQEITYEQYF. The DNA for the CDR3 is TGTGCCAGCAGCCAAGAAATCACCTACGAGCAGTACTTC.

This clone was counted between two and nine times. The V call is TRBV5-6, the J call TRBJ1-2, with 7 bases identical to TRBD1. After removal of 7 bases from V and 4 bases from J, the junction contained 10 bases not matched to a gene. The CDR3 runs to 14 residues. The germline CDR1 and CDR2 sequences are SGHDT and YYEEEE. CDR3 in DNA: TGTGCCAGCGATCAGGGGGTCGGGGCCTATGGCTACACCTTC. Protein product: CASDQGVGAYGYTF.

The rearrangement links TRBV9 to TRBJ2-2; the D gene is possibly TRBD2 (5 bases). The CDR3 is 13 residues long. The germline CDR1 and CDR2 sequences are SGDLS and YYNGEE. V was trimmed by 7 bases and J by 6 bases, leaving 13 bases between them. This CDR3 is CASGRGYAGELFF. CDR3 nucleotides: TGTGCCAGCGGGAGAGGGTATGCCGGGGAGCTGTTTTTT.

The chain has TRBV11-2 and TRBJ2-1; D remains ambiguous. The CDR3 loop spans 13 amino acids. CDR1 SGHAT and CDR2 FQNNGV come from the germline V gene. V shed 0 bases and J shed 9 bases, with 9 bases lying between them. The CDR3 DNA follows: TGTGCCAGCAGCTTAGATTGGCGATCTGAGCAGTTCTTC. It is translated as CASSLDWRSEQFF.

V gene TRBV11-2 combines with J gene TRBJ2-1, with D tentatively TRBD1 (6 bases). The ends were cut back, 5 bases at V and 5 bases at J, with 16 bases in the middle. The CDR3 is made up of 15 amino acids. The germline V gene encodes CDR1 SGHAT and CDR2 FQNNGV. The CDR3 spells CASSRLTGQDNEQFF. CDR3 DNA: TGTGCCAGCAGCCGGTTGACAGGCCAGGACAATGAGCAGTTCTTC.

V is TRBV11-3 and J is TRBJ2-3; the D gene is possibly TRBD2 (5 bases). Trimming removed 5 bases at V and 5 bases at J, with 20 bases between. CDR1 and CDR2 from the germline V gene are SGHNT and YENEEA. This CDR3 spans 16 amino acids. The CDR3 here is CASSPGTATSGDTQYF. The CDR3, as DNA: TGTGCCAGCAGCCCGGGAACCGCCACTAGTGGAGATACGCAGTATTTT.

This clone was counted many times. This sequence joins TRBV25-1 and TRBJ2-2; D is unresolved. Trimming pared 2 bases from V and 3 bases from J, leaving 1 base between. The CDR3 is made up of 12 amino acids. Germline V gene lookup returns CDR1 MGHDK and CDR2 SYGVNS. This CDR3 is CASSEDTGELFF. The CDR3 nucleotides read TGTGCCAGCAGTGAAGACACCGGGGAGCTGTTTTTT.

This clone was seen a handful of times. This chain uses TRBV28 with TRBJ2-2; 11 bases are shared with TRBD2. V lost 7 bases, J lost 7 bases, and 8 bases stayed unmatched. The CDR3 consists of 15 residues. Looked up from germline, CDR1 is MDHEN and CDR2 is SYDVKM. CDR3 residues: CASNPLAGEVGELFF. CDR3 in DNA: TGTGCCAGCAACCCACTAGCGGGAGAGGTCGGGGAGCTGTTTTTT.

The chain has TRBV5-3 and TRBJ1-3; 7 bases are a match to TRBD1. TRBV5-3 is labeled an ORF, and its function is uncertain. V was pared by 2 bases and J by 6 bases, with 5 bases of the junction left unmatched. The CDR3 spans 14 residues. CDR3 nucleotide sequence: TGTGCCAGAAGCTTCAGGGGGACCAAAAACACCATATATTTT. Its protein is CARSFRGTKNTIYF.

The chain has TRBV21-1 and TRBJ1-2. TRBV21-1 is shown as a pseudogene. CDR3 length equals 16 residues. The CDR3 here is CASSPPHSPENYGYTF. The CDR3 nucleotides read TGTGCCAGCAGCCCACCTCATTCCCCGGAAAACTATGGCTACACCTTC.

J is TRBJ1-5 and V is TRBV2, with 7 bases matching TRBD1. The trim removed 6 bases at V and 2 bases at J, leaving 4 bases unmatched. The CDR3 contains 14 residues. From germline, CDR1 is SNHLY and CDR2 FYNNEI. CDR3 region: CASRITGGNQPQHF. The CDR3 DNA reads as TGTGCCAGCAGGATTACAGGGGGCAATCAGCCCCAGCATTTT.

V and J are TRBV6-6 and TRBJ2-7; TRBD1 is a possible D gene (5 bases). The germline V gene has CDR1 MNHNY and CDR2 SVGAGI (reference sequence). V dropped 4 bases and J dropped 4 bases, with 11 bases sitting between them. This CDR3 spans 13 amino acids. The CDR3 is CASSFGQDYEQYF. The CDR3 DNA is TGTGCCAGCAGTTTTGGACAAGATTACGAGCAGTACTTC.

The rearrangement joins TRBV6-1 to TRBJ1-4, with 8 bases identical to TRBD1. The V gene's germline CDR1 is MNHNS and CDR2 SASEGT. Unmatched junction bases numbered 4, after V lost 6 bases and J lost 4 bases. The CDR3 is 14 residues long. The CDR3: CASRDRAGNEKLFF. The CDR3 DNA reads TGTGCCAGCAGGGACAGGGCGGGTAATGAAAAACTGTTTTTT.

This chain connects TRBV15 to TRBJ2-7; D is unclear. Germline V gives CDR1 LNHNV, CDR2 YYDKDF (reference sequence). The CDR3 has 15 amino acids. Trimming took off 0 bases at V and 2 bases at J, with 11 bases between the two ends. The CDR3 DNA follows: TGTGCCACCAGCAGAGATGCGCAGCTAACCTACGAGCAGTACTTC. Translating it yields CATSRDAQLTYEQYF.

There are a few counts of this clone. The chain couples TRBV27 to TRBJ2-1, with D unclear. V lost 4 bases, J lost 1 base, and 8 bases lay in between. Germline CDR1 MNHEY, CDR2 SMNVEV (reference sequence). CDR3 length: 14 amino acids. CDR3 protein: CASSSGFSYNEQFF. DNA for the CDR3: TGTGCCAGCAGTTCTGGGTTTTCCTACAATGAGCAGTTCTTC.

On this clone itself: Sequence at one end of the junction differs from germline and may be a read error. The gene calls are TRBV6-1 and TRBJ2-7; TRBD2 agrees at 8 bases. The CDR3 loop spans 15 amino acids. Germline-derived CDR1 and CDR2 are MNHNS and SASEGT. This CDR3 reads CASSPQAGAPYGQYF. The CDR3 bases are TGTGCCAGCAGTCCCCAAGCGGGAGCCCCCTACGGGCAGTACTTC.

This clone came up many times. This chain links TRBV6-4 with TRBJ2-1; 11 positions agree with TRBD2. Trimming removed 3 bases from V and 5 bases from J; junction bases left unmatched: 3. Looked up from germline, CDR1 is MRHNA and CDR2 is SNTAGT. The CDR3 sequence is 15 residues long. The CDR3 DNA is TGTGCCAGCAGTGAAGTAGCGGGAGGGAACAATGAGCAGTTCTTC. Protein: CASSEVAGGNNEQFF.

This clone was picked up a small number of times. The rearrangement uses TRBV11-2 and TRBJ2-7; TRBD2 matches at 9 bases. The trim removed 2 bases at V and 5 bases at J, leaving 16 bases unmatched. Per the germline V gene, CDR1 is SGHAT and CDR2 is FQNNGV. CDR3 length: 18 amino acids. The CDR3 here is CASSLLAGALAGTNEQYF. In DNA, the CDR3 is TGTGCCAGCAGCTTATTGGCAGGCGCACTAGCGGGTACCAACGAGCAGTACTTC. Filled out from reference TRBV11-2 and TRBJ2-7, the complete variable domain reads EAGVAQSPRYKIIEKRQSVAFWCNPISGHATLYWYQQILGQGPKLLIQFQNNGVVDDSQLPKDRFSAERLKGVDSTLKIQPAKLEDSAVYLCASSLLAGALAGTNEQYFGPGTRLTVT.

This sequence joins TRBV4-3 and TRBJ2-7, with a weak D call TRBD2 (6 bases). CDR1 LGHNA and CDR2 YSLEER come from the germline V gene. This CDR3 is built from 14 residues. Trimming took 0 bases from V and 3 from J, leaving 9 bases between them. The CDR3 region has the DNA TGCGCCAGCAGCCAAGAACGGGGAGGCTACGAGCAGTACTTC. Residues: CASSQERGGYEQYF.

Here the CDR3 DNA reads TGTGCCAGCAGTTTGCTAGGGTCCTACGAGCAGTACTTC. It yields the protein CASSLLGSYEQYF. The chain couples TRBV28 to TRBJ2-7, with unresolved D. Germline V gives CDR1 MDHEN, CDR2 SYDVKM. The CDR3 runs 13 residues. The V end lost 3 bases, the J end lost 1 base, and 7 bases lay between the germline ends.